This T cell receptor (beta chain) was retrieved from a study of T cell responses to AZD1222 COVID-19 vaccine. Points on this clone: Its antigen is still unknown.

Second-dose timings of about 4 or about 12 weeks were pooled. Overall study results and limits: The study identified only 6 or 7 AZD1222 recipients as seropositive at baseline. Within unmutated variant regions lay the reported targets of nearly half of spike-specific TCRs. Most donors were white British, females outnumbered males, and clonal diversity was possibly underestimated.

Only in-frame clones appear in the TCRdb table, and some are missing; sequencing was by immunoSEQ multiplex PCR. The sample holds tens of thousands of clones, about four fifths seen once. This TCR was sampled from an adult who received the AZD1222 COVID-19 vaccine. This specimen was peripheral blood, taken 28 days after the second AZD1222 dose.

The CDR3 here is CASSQGGWDEQFF. The CDR3 region has the DNA TGTGCCAGCAGCCAAGGCGGATGGGATGAGCAGTTCTTC. This chain joins TRBV4-2 and TRBJ2-1; D gene ambiguous. Deletions cut 1 base from V and 8 bases from J, with 9 bases between. CDR3 length: 13 residues. The germline V gene encodes CDR1 LGHNA and CDR2 YNFKEQ.